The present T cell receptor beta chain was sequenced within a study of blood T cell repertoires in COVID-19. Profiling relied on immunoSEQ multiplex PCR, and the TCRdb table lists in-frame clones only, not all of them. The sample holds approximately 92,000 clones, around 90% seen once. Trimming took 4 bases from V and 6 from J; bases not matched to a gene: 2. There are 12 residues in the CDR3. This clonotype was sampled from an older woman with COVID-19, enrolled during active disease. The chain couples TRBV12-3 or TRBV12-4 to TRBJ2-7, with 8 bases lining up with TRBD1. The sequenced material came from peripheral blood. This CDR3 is CASSWTGSEQYF. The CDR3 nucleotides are TGTGCCAGCAGTTGGACAGGGAGCGAGCAGTACTTC.